Following are 20 T cell receptor beta chains from one sample sequenced in a study of response to subunit inactivated influenza vaccine. MiXCR was run by TCRdb on the RT-PCR reads, yielding one entry per CDR3 protein. The table lists about 780,000 distinct CDR3 sequences, less than 20% of them singletons. The input for sequencing was PBMCs from blood, taken roughly 5 days after vaccination. These receptors were obtained from a man aged 50 to 59 who received an inactivated influenza vaccine.

The chain employs TRBV12-3 or TRBV12-4 and TRBJ2-7; D is perhaps TRBD1 (7 bases). Trimming pared 1 base from V and 3 bases from J, leaving 16 bases between. CDR3 length: 16 amino acids. The chain's CDR3 is CASSLVGQGGIYEQYF. The CDR3 nucleotides are TGTGCCAGCAGTTTAGTCGGTCAGGGGGGAATCTACGAGCAGTACTTC.

J is TRBJ2-3 and V is TRBV4-3; 10 nucleotides line up with TRBD2. CDR1 is LGHNA, CDR2 YSLEER, per germline. J was trimmed by 0 bases and V by 7 bases; bases with no gene match: 7. The CDR3 totals 16 residues. The CDR3 reads CASMGAAGGSTDTQYF. The CDR3 DNA sequence: TGCGCCAGCATGGGGGCAGCGGGAGGGAGCACAGATACGCAGTATTTT.

This clonotype was found a few times. The chain uses TRBV6-5 and TRBJ2-5; D is tentatively TRBD1 or TRBD2 (5 bases each). Germline CDR1 reads MNHEY; CDR2 reads SVGAGI. The CDR3 sequence is 16 residues long. V was pared by 0 bases and J by 5 bases, with 16 bases between. This chain's CDR3 is CASSYSRGMGRETQYF. The CDR3 bases are TGTGCCAGCAGTTACTCGAGGGGAATGGGACGGGAGACCCAGTACTTC.

The rearrangement links TRBV27 to TRBJ2-3; no clear D gene. V lost 3 bases and J lost 8, with 12 bases in between. Germline V gene data show CDR1 as MNHEY and CDR2 as SMNVEV (reference sequence). This CDR3 spans 13 amino acids. The CDR3 DNA is TGTGCCAGCAGTTTGAATTGGGAAGGTACGCAGTATTTT. Amino acids: CASSLNWEGTQYF.

This clonotype was observed at least ten times. In DNA form, the CDR3 reads TGCAGCGTTAGTCCGACAGGGATCACCGGGGAGCTGTTTTTT. Its protein product is CSVSPTGITGELFF. The chain employs TRBV29-1 and TRBJ2-2; 7 positions match TRBD1. Germline V gene sequence: CDR1 SQVTM, CDR2 ANQGSEA. Trimming cost V 5 bases and J 4 bases; bases outside gene matches: 7. This CDR3 contains 14 residues.

The chain uses TRBV7-9 and TRBJ2-1, with 7 nucleotides matching TRBD2. Germline loops: CDR1 SEHNR, CDR2 FQNEAQ (reference sequence). With 5 bases clipped from V and 15 bases from J, the junction kept 13 bases outside the gene matches. The CDR3 covers 13 residues. CDR3 region: CASSRPHRGVLFF. The CDR3 nucleotides read TGTGCCAGCAGCCGCCCACACCGGGGGGTCCTGTTCTTC.

This chain connects TRBV5-1 to TRBJ1-4; 7 bases agree with TRBD1. After removal of 4 bases from V and 8 bases from J, the junction contained 17 bases not matched to a gene. The CDR3 loop spans 17 amino acids. Germline values: CDR1 SGHRS, CDR2 YFSETQ. The CDR3 reads CASSRWALGGAAEKLFF. The CDR3 nucleotides read TGCGCCAGCAGCCGTTGGGCCCTAGGGGGCGCGGCCGAAAAACTGTTTTTT.

This clonotype occurred many times. The V gene is TRBV6-5, the J gene TRBJ2-2; perhaps TRBD2 as D (6 bases). This CDR3 spans 18 amino acids. CDR1 MNHEY and CDR2 SVGAGI come from the germline V gene. V lost 2 bases and J lost 4, with 20 bases in between. The CDR3 is CASSYSWDGRDRTGELFF. The CDR3 DNA reads TGTGCCAGCAGTTACAGCTGGGACGGGCGGGACCGCACCGGGGAGCTGTTTTTT.

This clonotype was found many times. The chain uses TRBV7-8 and TRBJ2-7; D possibly corresponds to TRBD2 (5 bases). CDR1 and CDR2 (germline): SGHVS, FQNEAQ. The V end lost 3 bases, the J end lost 4 bases, and 16 bases lay between the germline ends. This CDR3 is built from 15 residues. The CDR3 sequence: CASSFGLSFEYEQYF. The CDR3 DNA reads as TGTGCCAGCAGCTTCGGACTCTCTTTTGAGTACGAGCAGTACTTC.

This clonotype was detected many times. The rearrangement links TRBV7-9 to TRBJ2-3, with no clear D. The CDR3 spans 12 residues. The germline V and J ends were trimmed by 8 bases and 5 bases, with 11 bases remaining between them. The germline V gene encodes CDR1 SEHNR and CDR2 FQNEAQ (reference sequence). The CDR3 DNA reads as TGTGCCAGCTATCCCTCCGTAGATACGCAGTATTTT. This translates into CASYPSVDTQYF. Drawing the rest from reference TRBV7-9 and TRBJ2-3, the complete variable domain is DTGVSQNPRHKITKRGQNVTFRCDPISEHNRLYWYRQTLGQGPEFLTYFQNEAQLEKSRLLSDRFSAERPKGSFSTLEIQRTEQGDSAMYLCASYPSVDTQYFGPGTRLTVL.

This clonotype has at least ten counts. The rearrangement joins TRBV29-1 to TRBJ2-1, with D possibly TRBD1 on 6 matching bases. The length of the CDR3 is 15 residues. V lost 6 bases, J lost 0 bases, and 15 bases lay in between. Germline V gene data show CDR1 as SQVTM and CDR2 as ANQGSEA. CDR3 protein: CSVYGHRVSYNEQFF. In DNA form, the CDR3 reads TGCAGCGTCTATGGGCACAGGGTCTCCTACAATGAGCAGTTCTTC.

This chain links TRBV29-1 with TRBJ2-1; D unresolved. This CDR3 is built from 11 residues. CDR1 and CDR2 (germline): SQVTM, ANQGSEA. Trimming shortened V by 2 bases and J by 6 bases, and 5 bases separated the two germline ends. In DNA, the CDR3 is TGCAGCGTTGAAAAAGGCAATGAGCAGTTCTTC. Amino acids: CSVEKGNEQFF.

J is TRBJ1-2 and V is TRBV5-5, with D tentatively TRBD1 (5 bases). The V end lost 0 bases, the J end lost 8 bases, and 8 bases lay between the germline ends. CDR3 length equals 12 residues. The germline V gene encodes CDR1 SGHKS and CDR2 YYEKEE (reference sequence). This CDR3 reads CASSLEGRGYTF. The CDR3 nucleotides read TGTGCCAGCAGCTTGGAGGGGAGGGGCTACACCTTC.

The chain is built from TRBV5-1 and TRBJ1-3, with TRBD1 matching 9 bases. This CDR3 has 16 amino acids. Germline lookup yields CDR1 SGHRS and CDR2 YFSETQ. The V gene end was trimmed by 3 bases and the J gene end by 1 base; junction bases not matched to a gene: 5. CDR3 DNA: TGCGCCAGCAGCTCGAGGACAGGGGTATCTGGAAACACCATATATTTT. It encodes CASSSRTGVSGNTIYF.

This clonotype has a handful of counts. The genes are TRBV10-1 and TRBJ2-7, with 8 bases matching TRBD1. J was trimmed by 5 bases and V by 4 bases; bases with no gene match: 1. CDR1 WNHNN and CDR2 SYGVQD come from the germline V gene (reference sequence). The length of the CDR3 is 12 residues. The CDR3 spells CASSAGGDEQYF. The CDR3 bases are TGCGCCAGCAGTGCAGGGGGCGACGAGCAGTACTTC.

The chain has TRBV6-5 and TRBJ2-5, with 11 bases aligning to TRBD1. V was clipped by 4 bases and J by 3 bases; unmatched bases: 16. This CDR3 has 19 amino acids. Germline loops: CDR1 MNHEY, CDR2 SVGAGI. The CDR3 DNA reads as TGTGCCAGCAGTTTTGGGACAGGGGGGCGATTGACCTCCAAAGAGACCCAGTACTTC. Amino acid sequence: CASSFGTGGRLTSKETQYF.

This clonotype was detected only a few times. The genes are TRBV20-1 and TRBJ2-7; unclear D gene. This CDR3 region has 12 residues. V gave up 0 bases and J gave up 6 bases, with 9 bases separating them. The germline CDR1 and CDR2 sequences are DFQATT and SNEGSKA (reference sequence). CDR3 sequence reads: CSARDTGREQYF. CDR3 in DNA: TGCAGTGCTAGAGATACCGGTCGCGAGCAGTACTTC.

In this sample, this clonotype turned up a few times. The chain joins TRBV20-1 to TRBJ1-4; D gene uncertain. V lost 6 bases, J lost 0 bases, and 8 bases lay in between. Germline CDR1 is DFQATT and CDR2 is SNEGSKA (reference sequence). This CDR3 is 13 amino acids long. The CDR3 DNA sequence: TGCAGTGCCCGGGTTGCAACTAATGAAAAACTGTTTTTT. Its translation: CSARVATNEKLFF.

The rearrangement links TRBV29-1 to TRBJ2-5; D tentatively fits TRBD1 or TRBD2 (5 bases each). Germline V CDR1 and CDR2: SQVTM, ANQGSEA. This CDR3 contains 16 residues. V was cut by 0 bases and J by 0 bases, with 14 bases left in between. The CDR3 loop reads CSVEDFNRDDQETQYF. The CDR3 DNA reads as TGCAGCGTTGAAGATTTTAACCGGGACGACCAAGAGACCCAGTACTTC.

This clonotype occurred a few times. CDR3 sequence (DNA): TGCGCCAGCGTTGCGAGTCTTACGGAAAGCTCCTACGAGCAGTACTTC. This codes for CASVASLTESSYEQYF. The chain recombines TRBV5-1 with TRBJ2-7; no clear D. The CDR3 totals 16 residues. CDR1 SGHRS and CDR2 YFSETQ come from the germline V gene. V dropped 7 bases and J dropped 0 bases, with 20 bases sitting between them.